This TCR beta chain comes out of a study of identifying expanded T cells in peripheral blood. The study's findings and limits: Across healthy donors, higher total template counts meant significantly greater roughly 2-week count variance.

About this clone: Its antigen remains unidentified.

J was trimmed by 2 bases and V by 8 bases; bases with no gene match: 2. The CDR3 consists of 12 residues. Germline values: CDR1 MNHNY, CDR2 SVGAGI (reference sequence). The protocol was immunoSEQ multiplex PCR, while the TCRdb copy is restricted to in-frame clones and leaves out a portion. This sample yields about 90,000 clones, of which around 87% are seen a single time; 5.6% belongs to the top ten. The source of this sequence is a person aged 18 to 70 in good health. The chain joins TRBV6-6 to TRBJ2-7; 8 bases are shared with TRBD1. The sample was blood. The CDR3 DNA reads as TGTGCCAGCGGGACAGGACCCTACGAGCAGTACTTC. Protein sequence: CASGTGPYEQYF.